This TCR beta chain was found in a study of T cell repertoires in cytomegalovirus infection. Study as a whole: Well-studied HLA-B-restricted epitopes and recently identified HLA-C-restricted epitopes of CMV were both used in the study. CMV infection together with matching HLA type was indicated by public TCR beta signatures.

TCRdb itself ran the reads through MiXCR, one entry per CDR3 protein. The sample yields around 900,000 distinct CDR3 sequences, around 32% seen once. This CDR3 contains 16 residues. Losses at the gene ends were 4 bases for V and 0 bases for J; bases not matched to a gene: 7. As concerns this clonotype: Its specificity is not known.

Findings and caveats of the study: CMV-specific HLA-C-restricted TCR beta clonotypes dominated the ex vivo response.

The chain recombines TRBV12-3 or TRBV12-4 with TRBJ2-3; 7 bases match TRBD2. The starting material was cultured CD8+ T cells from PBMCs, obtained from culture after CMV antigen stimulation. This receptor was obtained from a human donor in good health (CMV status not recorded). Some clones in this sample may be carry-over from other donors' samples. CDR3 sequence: CASSSSLAESTDTQYF. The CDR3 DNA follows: TGTGCCAGCAGTTCCTCCCTAGCGGAGAGCACAGATACGCAGTATTTT.